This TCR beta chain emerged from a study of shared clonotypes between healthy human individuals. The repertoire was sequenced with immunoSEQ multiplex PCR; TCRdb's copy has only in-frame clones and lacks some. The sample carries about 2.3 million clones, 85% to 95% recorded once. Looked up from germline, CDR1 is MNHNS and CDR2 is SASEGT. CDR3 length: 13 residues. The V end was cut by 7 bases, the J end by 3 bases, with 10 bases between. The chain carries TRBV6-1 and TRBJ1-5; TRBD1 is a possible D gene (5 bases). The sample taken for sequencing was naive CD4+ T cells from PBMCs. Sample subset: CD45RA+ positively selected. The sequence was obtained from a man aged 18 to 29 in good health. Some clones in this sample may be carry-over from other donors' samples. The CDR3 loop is CASTRGDNQPQHF. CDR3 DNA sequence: TGTGCCAGCACGAGGGGAGACAATCAGCCCCAGCATTTT.